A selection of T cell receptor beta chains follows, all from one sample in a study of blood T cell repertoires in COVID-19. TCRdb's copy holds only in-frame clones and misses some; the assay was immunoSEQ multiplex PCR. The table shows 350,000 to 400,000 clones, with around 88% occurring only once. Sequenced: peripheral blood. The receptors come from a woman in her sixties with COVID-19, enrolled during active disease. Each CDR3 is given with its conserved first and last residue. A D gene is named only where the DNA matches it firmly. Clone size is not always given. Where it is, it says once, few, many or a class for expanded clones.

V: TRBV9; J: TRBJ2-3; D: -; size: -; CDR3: CASSVRGGDNTDTQYF; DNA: TGTGCCAGCAGCGTAAGGGGAGGGGACAACACAGATACGCAGTATTTT
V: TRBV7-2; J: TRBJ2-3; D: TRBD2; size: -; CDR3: CASSSGLAGSWTQYF; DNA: TGTGCCAGCAGCTCGGGACTAGCGGGGTCATGGACGCAGTATTTT
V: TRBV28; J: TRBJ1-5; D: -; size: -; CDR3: CASIPSRGKGSNQPQHF; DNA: TGTGCCAGCATCCCTAGCCGGGGGAAGGGTAGCAATCAGCCCCAGCATTTT
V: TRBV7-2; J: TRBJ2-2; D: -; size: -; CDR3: CASSSTWARTANTGELFF; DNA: TGTGCCAGCAGCTCCACATGGGCAAGGACTGCGAACACCGGGGAGCTGTTTTTT
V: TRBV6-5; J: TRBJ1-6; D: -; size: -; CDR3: CASRWTETDSPLHF; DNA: TGTGCCAGCAGGTGGACAGAAACAGATTCACCCCTCCACTTT
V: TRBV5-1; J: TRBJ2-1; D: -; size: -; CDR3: CASRLGGANEQFF; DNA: TGCGCCAGCAGATTGGGGGGAGCGAATGAGCAGTTCTTC
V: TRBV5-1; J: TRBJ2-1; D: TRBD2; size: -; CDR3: CASSALLAGGPNEQFF; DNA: TGCGCCAGCAGCGCACTACTCGCGGGGGGGCCTAATGAGCAGTTCTTC
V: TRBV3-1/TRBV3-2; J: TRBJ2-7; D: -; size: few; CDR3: CASSLPGSGIHEQYF; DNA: TGTGCCAGCAGCCTCCCTGGCTCAGGGATCCACGAGCAGTACTTC
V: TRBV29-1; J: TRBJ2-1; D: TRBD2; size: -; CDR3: CSQSAPGGDEQFF; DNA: TGCAGCCAGTCGGCCCCGGGGGGGGATGAGCAGTTCTTC
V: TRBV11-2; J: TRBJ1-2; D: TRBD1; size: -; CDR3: CASSLDGTAHYGYTF; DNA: TGTGCCAGCAGCTTAGACGGGACAGCACACTATGGCTACACCTTC
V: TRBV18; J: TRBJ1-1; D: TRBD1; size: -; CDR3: CASSLISGTGNTEAFF; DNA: TGTGCCAGCTCACTAATATCCGGGACAGGCAACACTGAAGCTTTCTTT
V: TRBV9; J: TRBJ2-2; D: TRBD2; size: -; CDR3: CASSGRGGPTGELFF; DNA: TGTGCCAGCAGCGGGCGGGGGGGCCCCACCGGGGAGCTGTTTTTT
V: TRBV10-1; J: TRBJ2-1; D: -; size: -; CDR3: CASSESPVTEQFF; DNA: TGCGCCAGCAGTGAAAGCCCGGTCACTGAGCAGTTCTTC
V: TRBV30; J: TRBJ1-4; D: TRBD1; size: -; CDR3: CAWGRDRGLRGEKLFF; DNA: TGTGCCTGGGGACGGGACAGGGGGCTAAGAGGTGAAAAACTGTTTTTT
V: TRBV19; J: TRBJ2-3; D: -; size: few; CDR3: CASSISFSVGADTQYF; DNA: TGTGCCAGTAGTATTAGTTTCTCTGTGGGAGCAGATACGCAGTATTTT
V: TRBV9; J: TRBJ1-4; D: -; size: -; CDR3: CASSTQAGAPNEKLFF; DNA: TGTGCCAGCAGCACCCAGGCGGGGGCGCCTAATGAAAAACTGTTTTTT
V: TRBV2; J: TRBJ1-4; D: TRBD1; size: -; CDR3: CASRGDSNEKLFF; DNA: TGTGCCAGCAGGGGGGACAGTAATGAAAAACTGTTTTTT
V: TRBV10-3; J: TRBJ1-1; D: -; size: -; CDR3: CAISESAIMNTEAFF; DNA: TGTGCCATCAGTGAGTCGGCAATTATGAACACTGAAGCTTTCTTT